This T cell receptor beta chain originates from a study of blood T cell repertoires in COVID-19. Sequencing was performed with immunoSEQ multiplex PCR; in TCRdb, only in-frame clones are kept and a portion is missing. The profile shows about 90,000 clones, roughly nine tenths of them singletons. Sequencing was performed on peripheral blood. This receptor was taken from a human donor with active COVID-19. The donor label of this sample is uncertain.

The DNA for the CDR3 is TGTGCCAGTACGCCGGGACAGGGGGCTTTTACTGAAGCTTTCTTT. Protein: CASTPGQGAFTEAFF. J is TRBJ1-1 and V is TRBV10-3; 12 nucleotides line up with TRBD1. CDR1 is ENHRY and CDR2 is SYGVKD in the germline V gene. The CDR3 covers 15 residues. The V and J ends lost 10 bases and 5 bases, in that order; junction bases with no gene match: 11.